The text below deals with one T cell receptor (beta chain). Its antigen remains unidentified. The V end was cut by 3 bases, the J end by 1 base, with 13 bases between. Germline CDR1 is MNHEY and CDR2 is SMNVEV (reference sequence). This CDR3 region has 15 residues. Repertoires were generated with immunoSEQ multiplex PCR, while TCRdb's copy carries only in-frame clones and drops some. Of over 45,000 clones in the sample, 60% to 85% were seen once. This entry comes from a study of a mutant IDH1 vaccine in newly diagnosed glioma. Study at large: Sex among treated patients split 62.5% male, around 40% female; mean age was about 40 years.

The sample's time point: week 35, safety follow-up. Doses consisted of 300 ug of mutant IDH1 20-mer peptide each, paired with topical imiquimod. Each patient was administered eight vaccinations, scheduled in weeks 1, 3, 5, 7, 11, 15, 19 and 23. Sequences were derived from PBMCs, sampled from a glioma patient whose treatment included an IDH1 peptide vaccine. The V gene is TRBV27, the J gene TRBJ2-7; D is perhaps TRBD2 (5 bases). This TCR came from a man aged 40-49 years with glioma. CDR3 in amino acids: CASSLAGPISYEQYF. The CDR3 bases are TGTGCCAGCAGTTTGGCGGGTCCAATATCCTACGAGCAGTACTTC.